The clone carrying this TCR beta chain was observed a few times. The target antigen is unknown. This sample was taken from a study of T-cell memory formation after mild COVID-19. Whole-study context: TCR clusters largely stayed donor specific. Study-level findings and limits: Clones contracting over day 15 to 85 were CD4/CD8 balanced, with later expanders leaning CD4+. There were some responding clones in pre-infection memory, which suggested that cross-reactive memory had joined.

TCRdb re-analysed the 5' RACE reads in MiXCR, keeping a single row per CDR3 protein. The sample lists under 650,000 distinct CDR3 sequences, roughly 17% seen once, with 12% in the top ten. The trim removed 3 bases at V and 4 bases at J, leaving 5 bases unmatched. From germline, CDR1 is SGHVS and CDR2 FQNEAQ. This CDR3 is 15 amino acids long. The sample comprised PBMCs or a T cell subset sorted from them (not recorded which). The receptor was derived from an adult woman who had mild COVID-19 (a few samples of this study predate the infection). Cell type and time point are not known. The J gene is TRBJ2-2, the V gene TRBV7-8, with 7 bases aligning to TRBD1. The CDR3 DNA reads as TGTGCCAGCAGCTTCCCAGGGGGTCGCACCGGGGAGCTGTTTTTT. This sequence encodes CASSFPGGRTGELFF.